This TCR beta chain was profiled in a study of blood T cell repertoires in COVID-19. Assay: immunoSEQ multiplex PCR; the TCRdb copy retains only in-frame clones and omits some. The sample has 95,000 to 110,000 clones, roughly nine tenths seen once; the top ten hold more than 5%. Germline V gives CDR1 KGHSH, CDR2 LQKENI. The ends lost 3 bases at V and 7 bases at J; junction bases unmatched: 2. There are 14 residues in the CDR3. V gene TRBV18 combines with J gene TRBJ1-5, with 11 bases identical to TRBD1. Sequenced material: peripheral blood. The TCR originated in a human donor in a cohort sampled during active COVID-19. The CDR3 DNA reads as TGTGCCAGCTCACCCGGGACAGGGGGGCAGCCCCAGCATTTT. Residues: CASSPGTGGQPQHF.